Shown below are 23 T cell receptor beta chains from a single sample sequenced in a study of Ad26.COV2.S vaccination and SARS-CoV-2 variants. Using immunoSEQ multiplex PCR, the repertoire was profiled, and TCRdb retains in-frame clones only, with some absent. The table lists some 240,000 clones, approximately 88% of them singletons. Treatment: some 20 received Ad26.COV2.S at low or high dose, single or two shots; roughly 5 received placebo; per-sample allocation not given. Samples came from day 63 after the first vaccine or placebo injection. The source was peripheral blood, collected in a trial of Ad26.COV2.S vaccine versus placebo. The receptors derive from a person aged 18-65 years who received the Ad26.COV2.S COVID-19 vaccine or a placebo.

This chain's CDR3 is CASGSTGHGSYEQYF. CDR3 nucleotides: TGTGCTAGTGGTTCCACCGGACACGGCTCCTACGAGCAGTACTTC. The chain recombines TRBV12-5 with TRBJ2-7, with D possibly matching TRBD1 (5 bases). Trimming took 4 bases from V and 0 from J, leaving 13 bases between them. The germline V gene has CDR1 LGHNT and CDR2 FRNRAP. The CDR3 has 15 amino acids.

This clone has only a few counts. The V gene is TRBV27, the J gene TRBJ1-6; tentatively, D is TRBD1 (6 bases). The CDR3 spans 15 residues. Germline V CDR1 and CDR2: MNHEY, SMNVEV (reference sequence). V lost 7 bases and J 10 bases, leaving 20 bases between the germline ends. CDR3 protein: CASNLRGTRESPLHF. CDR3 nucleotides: TGTGCCAGCAACTTACGCGGGACAAGGGAATCACCCCTCCACTTT.

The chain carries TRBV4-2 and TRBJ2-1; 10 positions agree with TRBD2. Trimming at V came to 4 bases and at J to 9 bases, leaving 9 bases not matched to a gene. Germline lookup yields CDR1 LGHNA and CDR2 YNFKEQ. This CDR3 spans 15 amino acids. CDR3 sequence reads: CASSLPAGGPVEQFF. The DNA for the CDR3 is TGTGCCAGCAGCCTACCAGCGGGAGGGCCGGTTGAGCAGTTCTTC.

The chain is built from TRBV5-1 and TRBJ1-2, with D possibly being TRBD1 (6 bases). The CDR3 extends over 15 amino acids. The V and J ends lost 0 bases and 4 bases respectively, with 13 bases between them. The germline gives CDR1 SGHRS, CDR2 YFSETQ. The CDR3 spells CASSLVFGGGYGYTF. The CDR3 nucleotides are TGCGCCAGCAGCTTGGTCTTCGGGGGCGGCTATGGCTACACCTTC. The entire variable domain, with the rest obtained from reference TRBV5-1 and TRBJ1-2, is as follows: KAGVTQTPRYLIKTRGQQVTLSCSPISGHRSVSWYQQTPGQGLQFLFEYFSETQRNKGNFPGRFSGRQFSNSRSEMNVSTLELGDSALYLCASSLVFGGGYGYTFGSGTRLTVV.

The CDR3 is CASSFEGTEETQYF. The CDR3, as DNA: TGCGCCAGCAGCTTCGAGGGGACGGAAGAGACCCAGTACTTC. The V call is TRBV5-1, the J call TRBJ2-5; D tentatively reads TRBD1 or TRBD2 (5 bases each). Trimming stripped 2 bases from V and 3 bases from J, with 11 bases between. CDR3 length equals 14 residues. Germline V gene lookup returns CDR1 SGHRS and CDR2 YFSETQ.

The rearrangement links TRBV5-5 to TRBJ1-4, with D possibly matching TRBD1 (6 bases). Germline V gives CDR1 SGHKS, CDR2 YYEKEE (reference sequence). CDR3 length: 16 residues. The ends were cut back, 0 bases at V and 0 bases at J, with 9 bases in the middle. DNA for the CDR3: TGTGCCAGCAGCTTGGGGGGGCACCCAACTAATGAAAAACTGTTTTTT. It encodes CASSLGGHPTNEKLFF.

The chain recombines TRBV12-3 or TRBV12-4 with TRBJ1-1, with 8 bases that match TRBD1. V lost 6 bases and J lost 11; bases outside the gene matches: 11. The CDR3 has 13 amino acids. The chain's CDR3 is CASRVQGGGRAFF. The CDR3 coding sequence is TGTGCCAGCAGAGTACAGGGGGGGGGACGTGCTTTCTTT.

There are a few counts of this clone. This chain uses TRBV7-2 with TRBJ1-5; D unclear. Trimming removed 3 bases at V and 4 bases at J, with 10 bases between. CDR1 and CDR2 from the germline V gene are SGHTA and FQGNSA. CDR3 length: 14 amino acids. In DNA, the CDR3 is TGTGCCAGCAGCTTCCTAGGTGTAAATCAGCCCCAGCATTTT. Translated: CASSFLGVNQPQHF.

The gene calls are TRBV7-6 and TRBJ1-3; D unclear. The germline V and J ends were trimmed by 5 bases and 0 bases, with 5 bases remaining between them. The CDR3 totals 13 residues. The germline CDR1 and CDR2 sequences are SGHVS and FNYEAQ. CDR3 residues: CASSASSGNTIYF. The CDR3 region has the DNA TGTGCCAGCAGCGCAAGCTCTGGAAACACCATATATTTT.

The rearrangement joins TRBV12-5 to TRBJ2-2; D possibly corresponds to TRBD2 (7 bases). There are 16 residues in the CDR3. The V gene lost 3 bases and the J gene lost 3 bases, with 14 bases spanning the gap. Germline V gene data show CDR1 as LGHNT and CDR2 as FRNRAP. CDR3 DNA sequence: TGTGCTAGTGGTTTAAGAGGGGGGGCGTACACCGGGGAGCTGTTTTTT. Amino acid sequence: CASGLRGGAYTGELFF.

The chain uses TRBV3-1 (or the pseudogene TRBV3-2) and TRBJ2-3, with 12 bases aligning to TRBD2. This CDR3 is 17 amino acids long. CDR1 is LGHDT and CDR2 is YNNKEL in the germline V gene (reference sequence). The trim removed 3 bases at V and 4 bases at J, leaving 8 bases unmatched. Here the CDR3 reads CASSQLTSGSGADTQYF. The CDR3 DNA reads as TGTGCCAGCAGCCAGTTGACTAGCGGGAGCGGCGCAGATACGCAGTATTTT.

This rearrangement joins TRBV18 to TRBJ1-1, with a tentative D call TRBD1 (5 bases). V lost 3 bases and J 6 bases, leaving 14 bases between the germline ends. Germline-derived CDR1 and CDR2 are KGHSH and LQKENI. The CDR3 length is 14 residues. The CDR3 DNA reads TGTGCCAGCTCACCGCCAGGGATGAGGGCTGAAGCTTTCTTT. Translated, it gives CASSPPGMRAEAFF.

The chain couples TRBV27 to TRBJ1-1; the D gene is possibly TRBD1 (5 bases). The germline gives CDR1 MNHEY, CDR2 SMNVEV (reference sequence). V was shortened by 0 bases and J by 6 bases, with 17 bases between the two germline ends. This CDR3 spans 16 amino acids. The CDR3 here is CASSLSVMYRDAEAFF. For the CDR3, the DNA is TGTGCCAGCAGTTTATCAGTGATGTACCGGGACGCTGAAGCTTTCTTT.

DNA of the CDR3: TGTGCCACCCTTGGACGATTCTACGAGCAGTACGTC. Translated: CATLGRFYEQYV. The V call is TRBV24-1, the J call TRBJ2-7; D gene ambiguous. Between the trimmed V and J ends, which lost 9 bases and 3 bases, there was a span of 11 bases. The CDR3 loop spans 12 amino acids. The germline V gene encodes CDR1 KGHDR and CDR2 SFDVKD.

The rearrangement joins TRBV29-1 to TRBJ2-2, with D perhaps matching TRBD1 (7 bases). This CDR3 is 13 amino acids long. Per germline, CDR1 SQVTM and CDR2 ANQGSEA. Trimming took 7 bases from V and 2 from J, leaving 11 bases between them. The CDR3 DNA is TGCAGCGCCAGGGGGGTTAACACCGGGGAGCTGTTTTTT. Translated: CSARGVNTGELFF.

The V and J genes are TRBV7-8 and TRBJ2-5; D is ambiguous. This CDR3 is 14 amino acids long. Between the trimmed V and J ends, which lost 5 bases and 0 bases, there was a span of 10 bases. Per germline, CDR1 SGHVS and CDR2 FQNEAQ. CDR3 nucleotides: TGTGCCAGCAGCCTCGAAGGGAACCAAGAGACCCAGTACTTC. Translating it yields CASSLEGNQETQYF.

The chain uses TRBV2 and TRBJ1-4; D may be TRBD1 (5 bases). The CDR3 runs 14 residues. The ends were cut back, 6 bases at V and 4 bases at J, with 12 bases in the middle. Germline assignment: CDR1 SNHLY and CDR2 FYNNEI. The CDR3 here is CASSYDSYNEKLFF. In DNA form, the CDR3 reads TGTGCCAGCAGCTATGACAGCTATAATGAAAAACTGTTTTTT. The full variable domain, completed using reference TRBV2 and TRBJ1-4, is EPEVTQTPSHQVTQMGQEVILRCVPISNHLYFYWYRQILGQKVEFLVSFYNNEISEKSEIFDDQFSVERPDGSNFTLKIRSTKLEDSAMYFCASSYDSYNEKLFFGSGTQLSVL.

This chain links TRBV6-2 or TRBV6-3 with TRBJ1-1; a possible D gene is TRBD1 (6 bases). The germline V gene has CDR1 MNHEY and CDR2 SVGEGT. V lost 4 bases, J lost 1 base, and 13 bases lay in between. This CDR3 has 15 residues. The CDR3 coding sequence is TGTGCCAGCAGTTCGCCCCCCAGGGGGAACACTGAAGCTTTCTTT. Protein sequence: CASSSPPRGNTEAFF.

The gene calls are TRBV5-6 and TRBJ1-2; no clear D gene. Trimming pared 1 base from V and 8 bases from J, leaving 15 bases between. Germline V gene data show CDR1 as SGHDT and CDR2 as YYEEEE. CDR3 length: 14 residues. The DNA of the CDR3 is TGTGCCAGCAGCTTGCGGCAGGCCTCCTGGGGCTACACCTTC. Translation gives CASSLRQASWGYTF.

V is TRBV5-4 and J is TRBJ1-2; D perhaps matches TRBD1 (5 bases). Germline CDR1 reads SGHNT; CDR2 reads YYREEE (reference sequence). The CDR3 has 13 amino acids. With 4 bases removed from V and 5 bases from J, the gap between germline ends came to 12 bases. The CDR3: CASSQERGYGYTF. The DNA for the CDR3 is TGTGCCAGCAGCCAAGAAAGGGGTTATGGCTACACCTTC.

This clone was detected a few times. This CDR3 is CASSAGQNGNEQFF. In DNA form, the CDR3 reads TGTGCCAGCAGCGCTGGACAGAATGGTAATGAGCAGTTCTTC. This chain uses TRBV9 with TRBJ2-1; D possibly corresponds to TRBD1 (6 bases). The CDR3 is 14 residues long. Trimming removed 3 bases at V and 7 bases at J, with 14 bases between. Germline CDR1 SGDLS, CDR2 YYNGEE.

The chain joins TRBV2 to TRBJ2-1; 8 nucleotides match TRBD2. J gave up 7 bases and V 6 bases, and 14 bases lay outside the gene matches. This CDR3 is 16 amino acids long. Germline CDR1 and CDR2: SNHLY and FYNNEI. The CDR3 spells CASSRIGREEGNEQFF. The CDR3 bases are TGTGCCAGCAGCCGGATCGGGCGGGAGGAAGGGAATGAGCAGTTCTTC.

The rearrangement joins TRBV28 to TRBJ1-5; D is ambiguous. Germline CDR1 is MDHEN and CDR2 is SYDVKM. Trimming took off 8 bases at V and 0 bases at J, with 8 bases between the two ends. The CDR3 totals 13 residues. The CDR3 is CASRGGSNQPQHF. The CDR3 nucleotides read TGTGCCAGCCGGGGAGGTAGCAATCAGCCCCAGCATTTT.